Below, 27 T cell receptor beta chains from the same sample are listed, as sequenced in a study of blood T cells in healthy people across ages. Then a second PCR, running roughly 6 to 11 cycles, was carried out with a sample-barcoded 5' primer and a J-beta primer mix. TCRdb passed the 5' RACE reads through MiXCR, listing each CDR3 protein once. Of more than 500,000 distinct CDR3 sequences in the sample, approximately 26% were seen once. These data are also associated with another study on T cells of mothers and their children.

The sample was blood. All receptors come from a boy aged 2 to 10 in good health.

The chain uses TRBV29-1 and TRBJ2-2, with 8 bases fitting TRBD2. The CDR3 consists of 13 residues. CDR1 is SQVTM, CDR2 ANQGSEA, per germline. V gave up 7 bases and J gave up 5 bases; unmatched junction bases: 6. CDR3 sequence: CSAERERTGELFF. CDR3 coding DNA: TGCAGCGCGGAGCGGGAGAGAACCGGGGAGCTGTTTTTT.

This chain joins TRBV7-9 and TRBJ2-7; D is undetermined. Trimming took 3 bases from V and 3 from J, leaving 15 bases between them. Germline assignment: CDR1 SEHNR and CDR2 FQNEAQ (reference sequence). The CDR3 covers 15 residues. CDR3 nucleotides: TGTGCCAGCAGCTTGGGATTAGCAACCTTCTACGAGCAGTACTTC. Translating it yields CASSLGLATFYEQYF.

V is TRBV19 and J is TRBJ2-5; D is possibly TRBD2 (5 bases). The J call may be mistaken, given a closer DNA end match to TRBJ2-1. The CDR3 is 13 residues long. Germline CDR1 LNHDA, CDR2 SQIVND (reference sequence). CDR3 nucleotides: TGTGCCAGTAGTATAGCGGGGATGGATGGGCAGTTCTTC. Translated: CASSIAGMDGQFF.

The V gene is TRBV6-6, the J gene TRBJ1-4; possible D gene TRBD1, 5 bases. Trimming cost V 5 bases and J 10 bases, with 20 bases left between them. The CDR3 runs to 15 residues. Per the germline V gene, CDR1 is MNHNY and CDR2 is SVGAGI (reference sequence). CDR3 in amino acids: CASSDPRDRIGKLFF. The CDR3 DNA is TGTGCCAGCAGTGATCCTCGGGACCGGATAGGAAAACTGTTTTTT.

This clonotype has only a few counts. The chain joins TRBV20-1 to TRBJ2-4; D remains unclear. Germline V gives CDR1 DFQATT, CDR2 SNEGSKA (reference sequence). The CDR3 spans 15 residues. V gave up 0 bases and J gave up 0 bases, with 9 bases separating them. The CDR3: CSAREARAAKNIQYF. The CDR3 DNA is TGCAGTGCTAGAGAGGCTAGGGCAGCCAAAAACATTCAGTACTTC.

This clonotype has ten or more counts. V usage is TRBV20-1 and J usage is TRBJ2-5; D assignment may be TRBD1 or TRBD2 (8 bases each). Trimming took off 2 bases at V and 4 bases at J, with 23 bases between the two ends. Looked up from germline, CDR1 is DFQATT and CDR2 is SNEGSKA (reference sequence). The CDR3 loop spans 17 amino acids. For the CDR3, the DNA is TGCAGTGCTAGAATTCAGCGGGAGACAGACAGGGGAGAGACCCAGTACTTC. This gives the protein CSARIQRETDRGETQYF.

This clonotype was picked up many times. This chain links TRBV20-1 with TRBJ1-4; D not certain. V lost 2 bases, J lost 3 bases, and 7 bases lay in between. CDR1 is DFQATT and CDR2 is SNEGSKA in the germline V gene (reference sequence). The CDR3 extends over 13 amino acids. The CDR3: CSARHTSNEKLFF. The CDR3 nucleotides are TGCAGTGCTAGACACACCTCTAATGAAAAACTGTTTTTT.

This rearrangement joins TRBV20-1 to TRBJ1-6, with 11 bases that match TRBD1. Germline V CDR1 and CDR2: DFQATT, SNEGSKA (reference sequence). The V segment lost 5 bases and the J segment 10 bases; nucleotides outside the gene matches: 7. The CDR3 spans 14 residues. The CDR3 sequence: CSARDRGWNSPLHF. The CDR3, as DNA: TGCAGTGCTCGGGACAGGGGGTGGAACTCACCCCTCCACTTT.

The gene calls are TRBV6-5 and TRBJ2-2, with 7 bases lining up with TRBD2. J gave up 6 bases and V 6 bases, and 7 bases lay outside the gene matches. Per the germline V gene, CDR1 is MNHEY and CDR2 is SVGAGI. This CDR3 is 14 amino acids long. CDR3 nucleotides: TGTGCCAGCAGCCGGGGCGGGGGATCCGGGGAGCTGTTTTTT. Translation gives CASSRGGGSGELFF.

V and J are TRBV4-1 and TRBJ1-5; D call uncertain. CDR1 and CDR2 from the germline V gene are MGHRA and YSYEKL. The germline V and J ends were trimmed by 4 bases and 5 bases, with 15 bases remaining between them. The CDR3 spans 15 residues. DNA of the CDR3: TGCGCCAGCAGCCGAGGAGAATCCTCCTATCAGCCCCAGCATTTT. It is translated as CASSRGESSYQPQHF.

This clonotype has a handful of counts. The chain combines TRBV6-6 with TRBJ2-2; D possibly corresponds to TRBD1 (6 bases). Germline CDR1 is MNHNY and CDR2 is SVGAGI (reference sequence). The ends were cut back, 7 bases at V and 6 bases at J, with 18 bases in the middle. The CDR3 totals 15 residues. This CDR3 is CASKNPGVGAGELFF. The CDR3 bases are TGTGCCAGCAAGAACCCAGGGGTTGGGGCCGGGGAGCTGTTTTTT.

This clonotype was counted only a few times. In nucleotides, the CDR3 is TGCGCCAGCAGCGACTACAGGGGGGACTACGAGCAGTACTTC. Translating gives CASSDYRGDYEQYF. The chain is built from TRBV4-3 and TRBJ2-7, with 8 nucleotides matching TRBD1. Germline V gene data show CDR1 as LGHNA and CDR2 as YSLEER. The trim removed 5 bases at V and 3 bases at J, leaving 6 bases unmatched. The CDR3 covers 14 residues.

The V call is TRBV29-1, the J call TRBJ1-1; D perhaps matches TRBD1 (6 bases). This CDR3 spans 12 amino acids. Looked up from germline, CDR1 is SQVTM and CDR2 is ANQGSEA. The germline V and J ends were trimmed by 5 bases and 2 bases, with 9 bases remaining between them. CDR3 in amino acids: CSVRTENTEAFF. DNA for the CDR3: TGCAGCGTTCGGACAGAAAACACTGAAGCTTTCTTT. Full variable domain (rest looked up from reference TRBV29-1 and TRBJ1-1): SAVISQKPSRDICQRGTSLTIQCQVDSQVTMMFWYRQQPGQSLTLIATANQGSEATYESGFVIDKFPISRPNLTFSTLTVSNMSPEDSSIYLCSVRTENTEAFFGQGTRLTVV.

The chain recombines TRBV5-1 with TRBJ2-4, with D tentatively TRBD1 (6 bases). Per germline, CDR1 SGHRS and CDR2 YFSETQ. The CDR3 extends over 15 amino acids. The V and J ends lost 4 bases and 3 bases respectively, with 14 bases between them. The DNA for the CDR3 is TGCGCCAGCAGCGTGACAGGAGGCGACAAAAACATTCAGTACTTC. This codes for CASSVTGGDKNIQYF.

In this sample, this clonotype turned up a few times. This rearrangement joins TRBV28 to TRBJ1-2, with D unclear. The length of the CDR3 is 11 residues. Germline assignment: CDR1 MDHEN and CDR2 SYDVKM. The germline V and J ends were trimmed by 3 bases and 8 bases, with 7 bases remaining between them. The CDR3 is CASSFQWGYTF. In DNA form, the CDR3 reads TGTGCCAGCAGTTTCCAGTGGGGCTACACCTTC.

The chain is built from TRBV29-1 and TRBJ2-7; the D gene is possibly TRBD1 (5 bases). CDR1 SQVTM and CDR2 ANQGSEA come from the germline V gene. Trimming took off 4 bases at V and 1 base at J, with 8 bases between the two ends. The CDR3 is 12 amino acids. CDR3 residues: CSVVDMSYEQYF. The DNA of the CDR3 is TGCAGCGTTGTGGACATGTCCTACGAGCAGTACTTC.

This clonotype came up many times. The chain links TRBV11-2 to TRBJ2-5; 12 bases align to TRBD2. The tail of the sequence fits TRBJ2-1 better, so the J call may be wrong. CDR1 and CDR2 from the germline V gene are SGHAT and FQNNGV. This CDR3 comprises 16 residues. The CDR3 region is CASSLLAGGPYNEQFF. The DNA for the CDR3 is TGTGCCAGCAGCTTACTAGCGGGGGGGCCCTACAATGAGCAGTTCTTC.

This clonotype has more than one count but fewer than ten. CDR3 sequence (DNA): TGTGCCAGCAGTGATGGCGGGGATTGGTCAGATACGCAGTATTTT. Its protein product is CASSDGGDWSDTQYF. J is TRBJ2-3 and V is TRBV2; a weak D match, TRBD2 (6 bases). The germline gives CDR1 SNHLY, CDR2 FYNNEI. The CDR3 runs 15 residues. The V and J ends lost 3 bases and 4 bases respectively, with 14 bases between them. Based on the CDR3 plus reference TRBV2 and TRBJ2-3, the full variable domain is EPEVTQTPSHQVTQMGQEVILRCVPISNHLYFYWYRQILGQKVEFLVSFYNNEISEKSEIFDDQFSVERPDGSNFTLKIRSTKLEDSAMYFCASSDGGDWSDTQYFGPGTRLTVL.

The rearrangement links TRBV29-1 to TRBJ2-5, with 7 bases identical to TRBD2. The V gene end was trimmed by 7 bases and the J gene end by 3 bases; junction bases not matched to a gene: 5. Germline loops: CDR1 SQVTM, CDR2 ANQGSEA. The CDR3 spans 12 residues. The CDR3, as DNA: TGCAGCGCGGCAGCGGGGAAAGAGACCCAGTACTTC. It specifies CSAAAGKETQYF.

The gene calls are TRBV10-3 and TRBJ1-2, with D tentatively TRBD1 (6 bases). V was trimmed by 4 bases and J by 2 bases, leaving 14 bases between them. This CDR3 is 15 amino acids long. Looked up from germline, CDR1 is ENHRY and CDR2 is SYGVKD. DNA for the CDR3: TGTGCCATCAGTGGAAAGACAGGCCACAACTATGGCTACACCTTC. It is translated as CAISGKTGHNYGYTF.

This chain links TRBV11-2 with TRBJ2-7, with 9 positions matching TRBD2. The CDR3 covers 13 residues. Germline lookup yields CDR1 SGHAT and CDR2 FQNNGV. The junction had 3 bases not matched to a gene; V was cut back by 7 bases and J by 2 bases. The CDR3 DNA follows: TGTGCCAGCAACCTAGCGGGGACCTACGAGCAGTACTTC. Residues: CASNLAGTYEQYF.

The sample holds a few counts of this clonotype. CDR3 amino acids: CASSLEVFGQGAPDTQYF. The CDR3 DNA follows: TGCGCCAGCAGCTTGGAGGTATTTGGACAGGGGGCCCCAGATACGCAGTATTTT. The V gene is TRBV5-1, the J gene TRBJ2-3, with 11 bases identical to TRBD1. With 0 bases clipped from V and 4 bases from J, the junction kept 10 bases outside the gene matches. The CDR3 spans 18 residues. CDR1 and CDR2 from the germline V gene are SGHRS and YFSETQ.

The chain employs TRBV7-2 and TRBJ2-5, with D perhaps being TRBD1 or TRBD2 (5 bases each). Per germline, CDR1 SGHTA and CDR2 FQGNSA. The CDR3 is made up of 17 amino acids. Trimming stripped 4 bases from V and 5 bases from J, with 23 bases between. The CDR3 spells CASSSEGTHPYGETQYF. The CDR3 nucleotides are TGTGCCAGCAGCTCAGAGGGGACGCACCCTTACGGGGAGACCCAGTACTTC.

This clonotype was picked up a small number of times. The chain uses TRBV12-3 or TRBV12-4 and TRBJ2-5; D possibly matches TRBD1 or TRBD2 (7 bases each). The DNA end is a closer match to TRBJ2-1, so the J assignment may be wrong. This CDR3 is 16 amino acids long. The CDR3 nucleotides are TGTGCCAGCCGACCCAGGGGGAGGGGGATGGTCAATGAGCAGTTCTTC. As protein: CASRPRGRGMVNEQFF.

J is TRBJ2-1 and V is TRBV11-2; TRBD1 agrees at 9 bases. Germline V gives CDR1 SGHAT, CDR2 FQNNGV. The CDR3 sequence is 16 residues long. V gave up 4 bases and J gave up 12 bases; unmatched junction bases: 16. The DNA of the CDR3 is TGTGCCAGCAGCTGGCGGTCCGGGACAGGGAAGCGGGGGCAGTTCTTC. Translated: CASSWRSGTGKRGQFF.

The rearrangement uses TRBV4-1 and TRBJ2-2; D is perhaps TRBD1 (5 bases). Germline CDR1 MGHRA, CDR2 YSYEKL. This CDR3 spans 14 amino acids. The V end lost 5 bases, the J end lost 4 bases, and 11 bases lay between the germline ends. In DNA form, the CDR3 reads TGCGCCAGCAGCTCAGGGTGGGGCACCGGGGAGCTGTTTTTT. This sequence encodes CASSSGWGTGELFF.

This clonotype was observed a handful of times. This CDR3 reads CASSLKGLNTEAFF. In nucleotides, the CDR3 is TGTGCCAGCAGCTTAAAGGGATTGAACACTGAAGCTTTCTTT. The J gene is TRBJ1-1, the V gene TRBV7-9; no definite D call. This CDR3 comprises 14 residues. Germline CDR1 is SEHNR and CDR2 is FQNEAQ (reference sequence). V lost 2 bases to trimming and J lost 0 bases, with 7 bases between them. Based on the CDR3 plus reference TRBV7-9 and TRBJ1-1, the full variable domain is DTGVSQNPRHKITKRGQNVTFRCDPISEHNRLYWYRQTLGQGPEFLTYFQNEAQLEKSRLLSDRFSAERPKGSFSTLEIQRTEQGDSAMYLCASSLKGLNTEAFFGQGTRLTVV.